This is a list of T cell receptor beta chains from one sample in a study of brain T cells in children with intractable seizures. Clones were sequenced by immunoSEQ multiplex PCR, and TCRdb holds only the in-frame ones, with some missing. This table holds about 110,000 clones, around 94% found once. This specimen consisted of peripheral blood, obtained at surgery. Every receptor here comes from a boy less than two years old with hemimegalencephaly and intractable seizures. The CDR3 runs from the conserved cysteine through the conserved F or W. D genes are given only for firm matches. Only part of the rows carry a size: once, few, many, or a class if the clone is expanded.

len | j_gene | v_gene | abundance | d_gene | CDR3nt | CDR3aa
14 | TRBJ2-1 | TRBV5-1 | NA | TRBD2 | TGCGCCAGCAGCCTAGCGGGAGGGCCGGTTGAGCAGTTCTTC | CASSLAGGPVEQFF
14 | TRBJ2-3 | TRBV19 | NA | TRBD1 | TGTGCCAGTAGTGTGGACAGGGGCACAGATACGCAGTATTTT | CASSVDRGTDTQYF
13 | TRBJ1-6 | TRBV28 | NA | NA | TGTGCCAGCAGGTCCGGAGGCGGTTCACCCCTCCACTTT | CASRSGGGSPLHF
15 | TRBJ2-7 | TRBV6-1 | NA | NA | TGTGCCAGCAGTGAATATACAGGGTACATCTACGAGCAGTACTTC | CASSEYTGYIYEQYF
14 | TRBJ1-6 | TRBV5-4 | NA | NA | TGTGCCAGCAGCGGAACAGGGATCGGTTCACCCCTCCACTTT | CASSGTGIGSPLHF
11 | TRBJ2-3 | TRBV7-3 | NA | NA | TGTGCCAGCAGCCGAGGGGATACGCAGTATTTT | CASSRGDTQYF
16 | TRBJ2-1 | TRBV25-1 | NA | NA | TGTGCCAGCAGTGAATTGGGCAGGGGATTTTCCAATGAGCAGTTCTTC | CASSELGRGFSNEQFF
15 | TRBJ2-1 | TRBV29-1 | NA | NA | TGCAGCGTTGTTTGGACAGCGAGGAACTACAATGAGCAGTTCTTC | CSVVWTARNYNEQFF
14 | TRBJ2-2 | TRBV6-5 | NA | NA | TGTGCCAGCAGTTACCAGGCTCGTGGCGGGGAGCTGTTTTTT | CASSYQARGGELFF
12 | TRBJ1-1 | TRBV29-1 | NA | NA | TGCAGCGCCACCGATTTTCGCACTGAAGCTTTCTTT | CSATDFRTEAFF
15 | TRBJ2-7 | TRBV2 | few | TRBD2 | TGTGCCAGCACCACTCTAGCGGGAGGGCCGGGCGAGCAGTACTTC | CASTTLAGGPGEQYF
16 | TRBJ1-6 | TRBV6-2/TRBV6-3 | NA | NA | TGTGCCAGCAGTTACCCCTGGACGCTCCAACGGTCACCCCTCCACTTT | CASSYPWTLQRSPLHF
16 | TRBJ2-7 | TRBV28 | NA | TRBD1 | TGTGCCAGCAGTCCCCCCGGACAGGGGGCAGGATACGAGCAGTACTTC | CASSPPGQGAGYEQYF
16 | TRBJ2-2 | TRBV28 | NA | TRBD2 | TGTGCCAGCAGCCTTATAGCGGGCTCGAACACCGGGGAGCTGTTTTTT | CASSLIAGSNTGELFF
14 | TRBJ2-2 | TRBV28 | NA | TRBD1 | TGTGCCAGACAAGGGACAGGGACCACCGGGGAGCTGTTTTTT | CARQGTGTTGELFF
15 | TRBJ1-1 | TRBV7-9 | once | NA | TGTGCCAGCAGATTCGAGGGGGGACTGAACACTGAAGCTTTCTTT | CASRFEGGLNTEAFF
13 | TRBJ1-5 | TRBV18 | NA | NA | TGTGCCAGCTCACCCTGGGTGGATCAGCCCCAGCATTTT | CASSPWVDQPQHF
15 | TRBJ1-1 | TRBV29-1 | NA | NA | TGCAGCGTTGAAAGGCTCGCAGGGGCGAACACTGAAGCTTTCTTT | CSVERLAGANTEAFF
17 | TRBJ1-5 | TRBV5-1 | NA | NA | TGCGCCAGCAGCTTGGGGGACACCCAACTGGGCAATCAGCCCCAGCATTTT | CASSLGDTQLGNQPQHF
17 | TRBJ2-2 | TRBV27 | NA | TRBD2 | TGTGCCAGCAGTTTATCGAGAAGCGGGAGGGCCGCCGGGGAGCTGTTTTTT | CASSLSRSGRAAGELFF
16 | TRBJ1-5 | TRBV5-6 | few | NA | TGTGCCAGCAGCTTGGCGCGCAGGGGCAACAATCAGCCCCAGCATTTT | CASSLARRGNNQPQHF
13 | TRBJ1-6 | TRBV27 | NA | NA | TGTGCCAGCACCCCCTACGGGAATTCACCCCTCCACTTT | CASTPYGNSPLHF
13 | TRBJ1-3 | TRBV12-3/TRBV12-4 | NA | NA | TGTGCCAGCAGTTTATTGGGTGGAAACACCATATATTTT | CASSLLGGNTIYF
17 | TRBJ2-5 | TRBV28 | NA | NA | TGTGCCAGCAGTTTAACTCTGGGGAAATCCGCCCAAGAGACCCAGTACTTC | CASSLTLGKSAQETQYF
16 | TRBJ2-3 | TRBV24-1 | NA | NA | TGTGCCACCAGTGATTTCGGGGCCTCCAATGCGGATACGCAGTATTTT | CATSDFGASNADTQYF
16 | TRBJ2-3 | TRBV5-4 | NA | TRBD2 | TGTGCCAGCAGCTCGGGACTAGCGGGAAACACAGATACGCAGTATTTT | CASSSGLAGNTDTQYF
12 | TRBJ2-3 | TRBV27 | once | TRBD2 | TGTGCCAGTCGGGGGAGGGTCGGGACGCAGTATTTT | CASRGRVGTQYF
17 | TRBJ2-2 | TRBV7-9 | NA | TRBD2 | TGTGCCAGCAGCCCACGGGGACTAGCGGGAGCCCCCGGGGAGCTGTTTTTT | CASSPRGLAGAPGELFF
17 | TRBJ2-1 | TRBV7-2 | NA | TRBD2 | TGTGCCAGCAGCCACCTTGAACTAGCGGGGGGCTACAATGAGCAGTTCTTC | CASSHLELAGGYNEQFF
16 | TRBJ2-2 | TRBV6-1 | NA | NA | TGTGCCAGCAGTGAGGGTCCGGACAGACACACCGGGGAGCTGTTTTTT | CASSEGPDRHTGELFF
14 | TRBJ1-2 | TRBV4-1 | NA | NA | TGCGCCAGCAGCCTTAACGGACCAGACTATGGCTACACCTTC | CASSLNGPDYGYTF
13 | TRBJ1-5 | TRBV6-6 | NA | NA | TGTGCCAGCAGTTCAGGGCTAAATCAGCCCCAGCATTTT | CASSSGLNQPQHF
18 | TRBJ1-6 | TRBV16 | NA | TRBD1 | TGTGCCAGCAGCCAAAGACGTCGGGGGACAGGGGCCCGTTCACCCCTCCACTTT | CASSQRRRGTGARSPLHF
13 | TRBJ1-1 | TRBV10-3 | NA | NA | TGTGCCATCAGTGACGATGCGAACACTGAAGCTTTCTTT | CAISDDANTEAFF
15 | TRBJ1-4 | TRBV11-3 | NA | TRBD1 | TGTGCCAGCAGCTGGGGACAGGGGCGAAGTGAAAAACTGTTTTTT | CASSWGQGRSEKLFF
16 | TRBJ2-7 | TRBV29-1 | NA | NA | TGCAGCGTTGAACTCCCCTTAACTGGAAATAGCTACGAGCAGTACTTC | CSVELPLTGNSYEQYF
13 | TRBJ2-3 | TRBV29-1 | once | NA | TGCAGCGTTAGCTCCAGGCTTACAGATACGCAGTATTTT | CSVSSRLTDTQYF
15 | TRBJ2-1 | TRBV7-2 | once | NA | TGTGCCAGCAGCGCCGGACCGATCGACTACAATGAGCAGTTCTTC | CASSAGPIDYNEQFF
15 | TRBJ2-7 | TRBV5-4 | NA | TRBD2 | TGTGCCAGCAGCCCGGGACTAGCGCCTTCCTACGAGCAGTACTTC | CASSPGLAPSYEQYF
14 | TRBJ2-2 | TRBV28 | NA | NA | TGTGCCAGCAGCCTCCGTACAGACACCGGGGAGCTGTTTTTT | CASSLRTDTGELFF
16 | TRBJ1-6 | TRBV19 | NA | TRBD1 | TGTGCCAGCCGGACAGGGGGCAGCACCTATAATTCACCCCTCCACTTT | CASRTGGSTYNSPLHF
15 | TRBJ1-1 | TRBV6-5 | NA | NA | TGTGCCAGCAGTTCCGGGGCGGGGGTCGGCACTGAAGCTTTCTTT | CASSSGAGVGTEAFF
13 | TRBJ2-7 | TRBV11-2 | NA | NA | TGTGCCAGCAGCTTGGGGACGGCCTACGAGCAGTACTTC | CASSLGTAYEQYF
13 | TRBJ2-3 | TRBV12-3/TRBV12-4 | once | NA | TGTGCCAGCAGTTCGGGACTCCCAGATACGCAGTATTTT | CASSSGLPDTQYF
13 | TRBJ2-7 | TRBV28 | once | NA | TGTGCCAGCAGGGCCCGCGGTCGGTACGAGCAGTACTTC | CASRARGRYEQYF
14 | TRBJ2-7 | TRBV20-1 | NA | TRBD1 | TGCAGTGCTAGTGGGCAGGGGGTAGGCTACGAGCAGTACTTC | CSASGQGVGYEQYF
17 | TRBJ1-2 | TRBV28 | once | NA | TGTGCCAGCAGTTCGATTGAGGGGTTGAAGGGATTGAATGGCTACACCTTC | CASSSIEGLKGLNGYTF
15 | TRBJ2-1 | TRBV28 | NA | TRBD2 | TGTGCCAGCAGTGACACTAGCGGGAGTGGGAATGAGCAGTTCTTC | CASSDTSGSGNEQFF
13 | TRBJ2-5 | TRBV6-6 | medium-sized | NA | TGTGCCAGCAGTTACACGAGTTGGGAGACCCAGTACTTC | CASSYTSWETQYF
13 | TRBJ2-2 | TRBV23-1 | NA | NA | TGCGCCAGCTGGCCACCGGCCACCGGGGAGCTGTTTTTT | CASWPPATGELFF
13 | TRBJ1-2 | TRBV10-1 | once | TRBD1 | TGCGCCAGCAGTCCACAGGGGAATTATGGCTACACCTTC | CASSPQGNYGYTF
16 | TRBJ2-5 | TRBV9 | NA | NA | TGTGCCAGCAGCGTAGGGTTAGCGACGTACCAAGAGACCCAGTACTTC | CASSVGLATYQETQYF
16 | TRBJ2-7 | TRBV18 | few | NA | TGTGCCAGCTCACCGCTGGAGGGACAGAGATACTACGAGCAGTACTTC | CASSPLEGQRYYEQYF